This T cell receptor beta chain comes out of a study of CD8 T cells in ankylosing spondylitis. Regarding the study as a whole: Peripheral blood held disease-linked clones only at relatively low frequency, and these were CD8+. Several highly homologous variants made up a TCR beta motif, and this motif appeared characteristic of ankylosing spondylitis blood.

The CDR3 has 12 residues. V was trimmed by 5 bases and J by 10 bases, leaving 14 bases between them. Quantitative 5'-RACE with molecular barcodes was used to make the TCR beta libraries. TCRdb recomputed calls from the 5' RACE reads with MiXCR, one row per CDR3 protein. The table records about 700,000 distinct CDR3 sequences, over 15% of them present only once. This clonotype was observed a handful of times. Its antigen is unknown. This receptor was obtained from a male donor with ankylosing spondylitis. Sequenced sample: blood, either unsorted or a sorted T cell fraction (not recorded which). The chain employs TRBV12-3 or TRBV12-4 and TRBJ1-2, with D maybe TRBD1 (6 bases). The CDR3 nucleotides are TGTGCCAGCAGTCACCAGGACAGTATCTACACCTTC. Protein: CASSHQDSIYTF.